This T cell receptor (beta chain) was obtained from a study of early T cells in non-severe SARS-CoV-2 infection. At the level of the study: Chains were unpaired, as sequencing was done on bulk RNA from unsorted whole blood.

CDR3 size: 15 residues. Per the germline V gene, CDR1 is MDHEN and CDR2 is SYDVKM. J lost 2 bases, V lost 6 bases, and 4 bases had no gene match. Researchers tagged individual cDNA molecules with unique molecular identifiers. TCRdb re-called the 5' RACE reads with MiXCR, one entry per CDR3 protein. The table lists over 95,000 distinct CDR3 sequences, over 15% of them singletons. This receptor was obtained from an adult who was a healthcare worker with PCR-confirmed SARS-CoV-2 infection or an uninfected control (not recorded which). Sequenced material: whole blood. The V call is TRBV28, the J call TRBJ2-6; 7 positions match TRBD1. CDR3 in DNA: TGTGCCAGCAGGAGAACAGGGGCTGGGGCCAACGTCCTGACTTTC. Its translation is CASRRTGAGANVLTF.